These 20 T cell receptor beta chains originate from one sample sequenced in a study of control samples from healthy donors and cancer patients. Clones were sequenced by immunoSEQ multiplex PCR, and TCRdb holds only the in-frame ones, with some missing. Counted here are about 160,000 clones, approximately 93% occurring once; the ten biggest clones make up roughly 8.4%. The sample consisted of blood. The receptors originated from a woman in her forties in good health.

This clone occurred a few times. The CDR3 loop reads CASSRLSQGPDTEAFF. The CDR3 nucleotides are TGTGCCAGCTCCAGACTTAGCCAGGGCCCGGACACTGAAGCTTTCTTT. The rearrangement uses TRBV18 and TRBJ1-1; perhaps TRBD1 as D (5 bases). Per the germline V gene, CDR1 is KGHSH and CDR2 is LQKENI. Deletions cut 6 bases from V and 3 bases from J, with 20 bases between. The CDR3 extends over 16 amino acids.

The rearrangement links TRBV20-1 to TRBJ2-7; tentatively, D is TRBD1 or TRBD2 (5 bases each). Trimming took 3 bases from V and 9 from J, leaving 24 bases between them. The germline V gene has CDR1 DFQATT and CDR2 SNEGSKA (reference sequence). The CDR3 covers 15 residues. The CDR3 DNA is TGCAGTGCTAGTTCTTTGGTCGTCAGGGACGTTACGCAGTACTTC. Protein product: CSASSLVVRDVTQYF.

This chain connects TRBV9 to TRBJ1-1, with 7 nucleotides matching TRBD1. The CDR3 has 14 residues. V gave up 5 bases and J gave up 2 bases; unmatched junction bases: 6. Per the germline V gene, CDR1 is SGDLS and CDR2 is YYNGEE. CDR3 in DNA: TGTGCCAGCAGGACAGGGACACTAAACACTGAAGCTTTCTTT. Translated, it gives CASRTGTLNTEAFF.

CDR3 region: CASSTRTSGFQYF. CDR3 sequence (DNA): TGCGCCAGCAGCACCCGGACGAGCGGCTTTCAGTACTTC. The chain combines TRBV5-1 with TRBJ2-4; tentative D call: TRBD2 (5 bases). Per the germline V gene, CDR1 is SGHRS and CDR2 is YFSETQ. The CDR3 consists of 13 residues. V shed 4 bases and J shed 11 bases, with 16 bases lying between them. Together with reference TRBV5-1 and TRBJ2-4, the CDR3 gives the full variable domain: KAGVTQTPRYLIKTRGQQVTLSCSPISGHRSVSWYQQTPGQGLQFLFEYFSETQRNKGNFPGRFSGRQFSNSRSEMNVSTLELGDSALYLCASSTRTSGFQYFGAGTRLSVL.

The chain carries TRBV19 and TRBJ2-1, with 7 bases matching TRBD1. The CDR3 length is 14 residues. CDR1 and CDR2 from the germline V gene are LNHDA and SQIVND (reference sequence). V was pared by 5 bases and J by 2 bases, with 3 bases of the junction left unmatched. The CDR3 region is CASSEGTAYNEQFF. The CDR3 DNA is TGTGCCAGTAGTGAAGGGACAGCCTACAATGAGCAGTTCTTC.

The chain uses TRBV11-2 and TRBJ2-6; unclear D gene. Trimming took 5 bases from V and 1 from J, leaving 9 bases between them. CDR3 length: 15 residues. In germline, CDR1 is SGHAT, CDR2 FQNNGV. CDR3 coding DNA: TGTGCCAGCAGCCCTTCCTTTTCTGGGGCCAACGTCCTGACTTTC. Its protein product is CASSPSFSGANVLTF.

The chain employs TRBV29-1 and TRBJ1-5; 7 bases are shared with TRBD1. The J segment lost 5 bases and the V segment lost 4 bases, leaving 8 bases of the junction unmatched. The CDR3 length is 14 residues. The V gene's germline CDR1 is SQVTM and CDR2 ANQGSEA. For the CDR3, the DNA is TGCAGCGTTGGACAGGGTATAGGGCATCAGCCCCAGCATTTT. Amino acid sequence: CSVGQGIGHQPQHF.

The V and J genes are TRBV9 and TRBJ2-3; D may be TRBD2 (5 bases). This CDR3 is built from 14 residues. V gave up 4 bases and J gave up 6 bases, with 15 bases separating them. CDR1 is SGDLS and CDR2 is YYNGEE in the germline V gene. The CDR3 nucleotides read TGTGCCAGCAGCTTAGGACTCTTTGGGGATACGCAGTATTTT. Translation: CASSLGLFGDTQYF.

V usage is TRBV2 and J usage is TRBJ1-4; D is undetermined. The CDR3 runs 12 residues. Trimming cost V 3 bases and J 2 bases, with 1 base left between them. Looked up from germline, CDR1 is SNHLY and CDR2 is FYNNEI. CDR3 in DNA: TGTGCCAGCAGTGACACTAATGAAAAACTGTTTTTT. It yields the protein CASSDTNEKLFF.

The CDR3 protein is CASSYSMDLNSPLHF. In DNA form, the CDR3 reads TGTGCCAGCAGTTACTCGATGGACCTAAATTCACCCCTCCACTTT. This sequence joins TRBV6-5 and TRBJ1-6; D is uncertain. This CDR3 comprises 15 residues. Germline CDR1 and CDR2: MNHEY and SVGAGI. V was pared by 0 bases and J by 7 bases, with 10 bases between.

The rearrangement links TRBV5-1 to TRBJ1-2; the match to TRBD1 covers 12 bases. From germline, CDR1 is SGHRS and CDR2 YFSETQ. V lost 5 bases and J lost 5; bases outside the gene matches: 4. There are 14 residues in the CDR3. For the CDR3, the DNA is TGCGCCAGCAGAGGGACAGGGGGCGATTATGGCTACACCTTC. Translated, it gives CASRGTGGDYGYTF. The full variable domain, with the rest looked up from reference TRBV5-1 and TRBJ1-2, is KAGVTQTPRYLIKTRGQQVTLSCSPISGHRSVSWYQQTPGQGLQFLFEYFSETQRNKGNFPGRFSGRQFSNSRSEMNVSTLELGDSALYLCASRGTGGDYGYTFGSGTRLTVV.

As concerns this clone: The sample has other DNA sequences that encode this CDR3 too. The chain employs TRBV19 and TRBJ1-1, with D unresolved. CDR3 length: 13 residues. The V gene's germline CDR1 is LNHDA and CDR2 SQIVND (reference sequence). The V end was cut by 2 bases, the J end by 3 bases, with 7 bases between. The CDR3 spells CASSISRDTEAFF. Here the CDR3 DNA reads TGTGCCAGTAGTATAAGTAGAGACACTGAAGCTTTCTTT.

This chain connects TRBV4-2 to TRBJ1-3, with D tentatively TRBD1 (5 bases). Trimming left V 4 bases short and J 3 bases short, with 13 bases between. CDR3 length: 15 residues. CDR1 is LGHNA and CDR2 is YNFKEQ in the germline V gene. CDR3 in amino acids: CASSPEVQGGNTIYF. Written as DNA, the CDR3 is TGTGCCAGCAGCCCAGAGGTCCAGGGTGGAAACACCATATATTTT.

Comments on this clone: At the DNA level, this CDR3 is encoded by other sequences in the same sample as well. The gene calls are TRBV7-9 and TRBJ2-5, with D maybe TRBD2 (7 bases). This CDR3 is built from 16 residues. V was clipped by 5 bases and J by 5 bases, with 21 bases between them. Germline CDR1 reads SEHNR; CDR2 reads FQNEAQ (reference sequence). The CDR3 spells CASSRRSGGREETQYF. CDR3 DNA sequence: TGTGCCAGCAGCCGGCGAAGTGGGGGGCGGGAGGAGACCCAGTACTTC.

The genes are TRBV6-2 or TRBV6-3 and TRBJ2-7; D is unresolved. Germline CDR1 reads MNHEY; CDR2 reads SVGEGT. The V end lost 2 bases, the J end lost 0 bases, and 8 bases lay between the germline ends. The CDR3 runs to 14 residues. The CDR3 DNA reads as TGTGCCAGCAGTTACGTCCCTGGCTCCTACGAGCAGTACTTC. It yields the protein CASSYVPGSYEQYF.

V gene TRBV6-4 combines with J gene TRBJ1-2; D unresolved. The V gene lost 5 bases and the J gene lost 2 bases, with 12 bases spanning the gap. CDR1 is MRHNA and CDR2 is SNTAGT in the germline V gene. This CDR3 region has 14 residues. The CDR3 sequence is CASSPSAGNYGYTF. In nucleotides, the CDR3 is TGTGCCAGCAGTCCTTCCGCCGGCAACTATGGCTACACCTTC.

This chain joins TRBV9 and TRBJ2-6; 8 positions match TRBD1. This CDR3 is 19 amino acids long. With 2 bases clipped from V and 0 bases from J, the junction kept 10 bases outside the gene matches. Per germline, CDR1 SGDLS and CDR2 YYNGEE. CDR3 coding DNA: TGTGCCAGCAGCGTGGATCGGACAGGGCTAAGCTCTGGGGCCAACGTCCTGACTTTC. This codes for CASSVDRTGLSSGANVLTF. The complete variable domain, with remaining parts taken from reference TRBV9 and TRBJ2-6, reads DSGVTQTPKHLITATGQRVTLRCSPRSGDLSVYWYQQSLDQGLQFLIQYYNGEERAKGNILERFSAQQFPDLHSELNLSSLELGDSALYFCASSVDRTGLSSGANVLTFGAGSRLTVL.

The chain's CDR3 is CASSLGIGNAGSPLHF. CDR3 DNA sequence: TGTGCCAGCAGCTTAGGGATCGGGAACGCCGGTTCGCCCCTCCACTTT. This chain connects TRBV11-2 to TRBJ1-6; D is undetermined. The V end was cut by 1 base, the J end by 13 bases, with 20 bases between. The CDR3 length is 16 residues. Germline V gives CDR1 SGHAT, CDR2 FQNNGV.

This chain joins TRBV29-1 and TRBJ2-7; TRBD1 is a possible D gene (6 bases). Germline V gene sequence: CDR1 SQVTM, CDR2 ANQGSEA. This CDR3 has 11 amino acids. V was trimmed by 6 bases and J by 5 bases, leaving 11 bases between them. The CDR3 reads CSVQQGHEQYF. The CDR3 DNA reads as TGCAGCGTCCAACAGGGCCACGAGCAGTACTTC.

This chain links TRBV19 with TRBJ1-1; unclear D gene. The CDR3 spans 14 residues. Trimming took 2 bases from V and 0 from J, leaving 7 bases between them. CDR1 LNHDA and CDR2 SQIVND come from the germline V gene (reference sequence). The CDR3 loop is CASSITVLNTEAFF. CDR3 bases: TGTGCCAGTAGTATAACAGTACTGAACACTGAAGCTTTCTTT.